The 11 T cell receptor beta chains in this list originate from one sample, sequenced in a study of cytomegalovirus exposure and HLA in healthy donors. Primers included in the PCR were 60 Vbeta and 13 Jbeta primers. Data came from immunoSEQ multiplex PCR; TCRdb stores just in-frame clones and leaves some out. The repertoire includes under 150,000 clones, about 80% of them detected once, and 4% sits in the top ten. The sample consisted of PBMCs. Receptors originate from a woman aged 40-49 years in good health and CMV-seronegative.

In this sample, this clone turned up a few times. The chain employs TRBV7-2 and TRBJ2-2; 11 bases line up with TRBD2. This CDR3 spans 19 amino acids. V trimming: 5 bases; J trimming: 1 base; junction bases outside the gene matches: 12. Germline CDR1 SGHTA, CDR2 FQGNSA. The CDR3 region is CASSPDPGTSGKNTGELFF. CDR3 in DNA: TGTGCCAGCAGCCCCGACCCCGGGACTAGCGGAAAGAACACCGGGGAGCTGTTTTTT.

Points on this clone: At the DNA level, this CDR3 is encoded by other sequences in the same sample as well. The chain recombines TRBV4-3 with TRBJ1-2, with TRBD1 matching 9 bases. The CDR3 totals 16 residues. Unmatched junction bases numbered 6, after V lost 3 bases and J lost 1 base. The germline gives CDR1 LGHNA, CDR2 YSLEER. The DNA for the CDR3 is TGCGCCAGCAGCCAGGCCGGGACAGGGTATAACTATGGCTACACCTTC. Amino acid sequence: CASSQAGTGYNYGYTF.

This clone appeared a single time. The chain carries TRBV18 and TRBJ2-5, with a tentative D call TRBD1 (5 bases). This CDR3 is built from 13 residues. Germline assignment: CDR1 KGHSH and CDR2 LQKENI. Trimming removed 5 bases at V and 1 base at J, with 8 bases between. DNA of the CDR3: TGTGCCAGCTCAGACAGCCCCCAAGAGACCCAGTACTTC. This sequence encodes CASSDSPQETQYF. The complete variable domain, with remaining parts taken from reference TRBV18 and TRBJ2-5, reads NAGVMQNPRHLVRRRGQEARLRCSPMKGHSHVYWYRQLPEEGLKFMVYLQKENIIDESGMPKERFSAEFPKEGPSILRIQQVVRGDSAAYFCASSDSPQETQYFGPGTRLLVL.

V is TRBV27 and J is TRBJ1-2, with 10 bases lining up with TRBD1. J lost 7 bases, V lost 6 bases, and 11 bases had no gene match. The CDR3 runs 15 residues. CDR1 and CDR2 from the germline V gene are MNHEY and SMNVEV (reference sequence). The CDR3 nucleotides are TGTGCCAGCAGGGCATCCGGACAGGGGGATTCTGGCTACACCTTC. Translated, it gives CASRASGQGDSGYTF.

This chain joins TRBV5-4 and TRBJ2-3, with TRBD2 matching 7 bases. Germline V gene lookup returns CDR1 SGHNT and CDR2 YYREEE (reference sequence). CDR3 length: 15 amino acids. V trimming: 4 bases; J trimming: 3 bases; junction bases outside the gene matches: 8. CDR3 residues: CASSPGGMGTDTQYF. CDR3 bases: TGTGCCAGCAGCCCCGGGGGGATGGGTACAGATACGCAGTATTTT.

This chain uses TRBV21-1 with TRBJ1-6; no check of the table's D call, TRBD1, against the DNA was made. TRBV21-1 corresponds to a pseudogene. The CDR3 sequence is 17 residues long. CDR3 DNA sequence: TGTGCCAGCAGCAAAAGGGGCACAGGGATCTATAATTCACCCCTCCACTTT. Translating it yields CASSKRGTGIYNSPLHF.

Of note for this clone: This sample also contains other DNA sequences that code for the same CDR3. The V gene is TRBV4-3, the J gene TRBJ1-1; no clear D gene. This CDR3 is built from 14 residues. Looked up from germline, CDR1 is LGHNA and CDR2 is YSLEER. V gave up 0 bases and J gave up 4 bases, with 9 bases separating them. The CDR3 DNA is TGCGCCAGCAGCCAAGATCTGGGAGGCACTGAAGCTTTCTTT. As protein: CASSQDLGGTEAFF.

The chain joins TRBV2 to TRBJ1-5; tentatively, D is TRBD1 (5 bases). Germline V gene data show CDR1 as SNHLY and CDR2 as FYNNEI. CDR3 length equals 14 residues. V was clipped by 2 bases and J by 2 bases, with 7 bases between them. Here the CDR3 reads CASSEPGGNQPQHF. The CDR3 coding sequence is TGTGCCAGCAGTGAACCGGGGGGCAATCAGCCCCAGCATTTT.

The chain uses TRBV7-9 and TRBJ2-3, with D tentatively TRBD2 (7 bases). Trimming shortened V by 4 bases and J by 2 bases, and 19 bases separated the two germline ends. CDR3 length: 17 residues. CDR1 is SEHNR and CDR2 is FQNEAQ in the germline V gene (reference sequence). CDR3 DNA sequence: TGTGCCAGCAGCTGGAGGGGGGGCGGTCGAAACACAGATACGCAGTATTTT. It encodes CASSWRGGGRNTDTQYF.

DNA for the CDR3: TGTGCCAGCAGCTTCACAGGGGGCCTGAACACTGAAGCTTTCTTT. Translation gives CASSFTGGLNTEAFF. V usage is TRBV7-9 and J usage is TRBJ1-1; 9 bases agree with TRBD1. This CDR3 is built from 15 residues. The trim removed 3 bases at V and 0 bases at J, leaving 2 bases unmatched. The germline V gene has CDR1 SEHNR and CDR2 FQNEAQ (reference sequence). Together with reference TRBV7-9 and TRBJ1-1, the CDR3 gives the full variable domain: DTGVSQNPRHKITKRGQNVTFRCDPISEHNRLYWYRQTLGQGPEFLTYFQNEAQLEKSRLLSDRFSAERPKGSFSTLEIQRTEQGDSAMYLCASSFTGGLNTEAFFGQGTRLTVV.

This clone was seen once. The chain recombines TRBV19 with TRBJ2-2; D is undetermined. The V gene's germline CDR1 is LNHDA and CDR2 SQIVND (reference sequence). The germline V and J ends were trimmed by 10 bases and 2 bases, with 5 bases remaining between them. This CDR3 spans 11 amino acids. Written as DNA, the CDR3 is TGTGCCACACAAAACACCGGGGAGCTGTTTTTT. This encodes CATQNTGELFF.